What follows are 22 T cell receptor beta chains derived from one specimen sequenced in a study of cytomegalovirus exposure and HLA in healthy donors. The PCR used 60 Vbeta and 13 Jbeta primers. The method was immunoSEQ multiplex PCR; TCRdb's version includes in-frame clones alone and lacks a portion of them. The profile covers more than 90,000 clones, with approximately 80% appearing a single time and about 0.69% taken by the ten largest. Sequenced sample: PBMCs. Receptors were obtained from a woman aged 55-70 years in good health and CMV-seronegative.

The gene calls are TRBV6-4 and TRBJ2-3, with a possible D match to TRBD2 (6 bases). The CDR3 loop spans 16 amino acids. CDR1 MRHNA and CDR2 SNTAGT come from the germline V gene. V lost 6 bases and J lost 4, with 20 bases in between. CDR3 region: CASSAGLLGGPDTQYF. CDR3 coding DNA: TGTGCCAGCAGCGCGGGTCTCCTCGGAGGGCCAGATACGCAGTATTTT.

This clone appeared once. V and J are TRBV25-1 and TRBJ1-1, with D possibly TRBD1 on 5 matching bases. The V end lost 7 bases, the J end lost 4 bases, and 16 bases lay between the germline ends. The CDR3 extends over 14 amino acids. Germline V lookup: CDR1 MGHDK, CDR2 SYGVNS. The CDR3 protein is CASISGRGGTEAFF. CDR3 coding DNA: TGTGCCAGCATTTCGGGGAGGGGAGGCACTGAAGCTTTCTTT.

The CDR3 nucleotides are TGTGCCACCTTACGCGCAGGGTCCTACGAGCAGTACTTC. This translates into CATLRAGSYEQYF. This chain links TRBV6-5 with TRBJ2-7; D perhaps matches TRBD1 (5 bases). This CDR3 comprises 13 residues. V lost 10 bases and J lost 1, with 14 bases in between. The germline gives CDR1 MNHEY, CDR2 SVGAGI.

The chain joins TRBV7-2 to TRBJ2-1; TRBD1 is a possible D gene (5 bases). V lost 2 bases to trimming and J lost 2 bases, with 13 bases between them. Germline CDR1 reads SGHTA; CDR2 reads FQGNSA. CDR3 length: 16 residues. The CDR3 loop is CASSLRGQPPYNEQFF. The CDR3 coding sequence is TGTGCCAGCAGCTTAAGGGGTCAGCCCCCCTACAATGAGCAGTTCTTC.

The genes are TRBV6-6 and TRBJ2-3, with 8 nucleotides matching TRBD1. Germline V CDR1 and CDR2: MNHNY, SVGAGI (reference sequence). Unmatched junction bases numbered 7, after V lost 9 bases and J lost 2 bases. The CDR3 length is 14 residues. The CDR3 is CASAAGGPTDTQYF. The CDR3 DNA is TGTGCCAGTGCAGCAGGGGGCCCCACAGATACGCAGTATTTT.

CDR3 amino acids: CASSVNQNHNEKLFF. Written as DNA, the CDR3 is TGTGCCAGCAGCGTTAACCAGAACCACAATGAAAAACTGTTTTTT. This sequence joins TRBV6-4 and TRBJ1-4; no definite D call. CDR1 is MRHNA and CDR2 is SNTAGT in the germline V gene. The CDR3 is 15 residues long. Between the trimmed V and J ends, which lost 6 bases and 5 bases, there was a span of 16 bases.

The J gene is TRBJ1-2, the V gene TRBV2; D not certain. The germline gives CDR1 SNHLY, CDR2 FYNNEI. Trimming stripped 2 bases from V and 6 bases from J, with 19 bases between. There are 16 residues in the CDR3. CDR3 DNA: TGTGCCAGCAGTGAAATCGGCGACATAAATTTGGATGGCTACACCTTC. Translating it yields CASSEIGDINLDGYTF.

The CDR3: CAIKGDSSNEKLFF. DNA for the CDR3: TGTGCCATCAAGGGGGACAGCTCTAATGAAAAACTGTTTTTT. The V and J genes are TRBV10-3 and TRBJ1-4; 7 bases map to TRBD1. Germline lookup yields CDR1 ENHRY and CDR2 SYGVKD. The trim removed 7 bases at V and 3 bases at J, leaving 5 bases unmatched. This CDR3 region has 14 residues.

This clone has a single count. The chain employs TRBV2 and TRBJ1-3, with 8 positions matching TRBD1. CDR1 and CDR2 from the germline V gene are SNHLY and FYNNEI. V gave up 5 bases and J gave up 0 bases; unmatched junction bases: 6. This CDR3 region has 16 residues. CDR3 in amino acids: CASSQQGVLSGNTIYF. For the CDR3, the DNA is TGTGCCAGCAGTCAACAGGGGGTTCTCTCTGGAAACACCATATATTTT.

In this sample, this clone turned up once. V usage is TRBV5-1 and J usage is TRBJ2-5, with D perhaps matching TRBD2 (5 bases). The CDR3 length is 15 residues. V was shortened by 0 bases and J by 5 bases, with 14 bases between the two germline ends. Looked up from germline, CDR1 is SGHRS and CDR2 is YFSETQ. DNA for the CDR3: TGCGCCAGCAGCTTGGGGGTACGGGGTCGGGAGACCCAGTACTTC. This codes for CASSLGVRGRETQYF.

The chain has TRBV30 and TRBJ1-5; a possible D gene is TRBD1 (6 bases). This CDR3 region has 13 residues. CDR1 and CDR2 (germline): GTSNPN, SVGIG (reference sequence). V shed 1 base and J shed 5 bases, with 9 bases lying between them. The CDR3 DNA is TGTGCCTGGAGTGGAGGGGGGGATCAGCCCCAGCATTTT. It translates to CAWSGGGDQPQHF.

The count of this clone is one. This chain links TRBV4-3 with TRBJ1-2; D gene ambiguous. The CDR3 spans 14 residues. Germline values: CDR1 LGHNA, CDR2 YSLEER. Trimming cost V 0 bases and J 2 bases, with 7 bases left between them. CDR3 in DNA: TGCGCCAGCAGCCAAGAACACCGCAACTATGGCTACACCTTC. Encoded protein: CASSQEHRNYGYTF.

This clone was seen a few times. V is TRBV5-1 and J is TRBJ2-7, with a weak D call TRBD1 (6 bases). The V end was cut by 0 bases, the J end by 7 bases, with 11 bases between. Germline loops: CDR1 SGHRS, CDR2 YFSETQ. The CDR3 covers 13 residues. CDR3 in DNA: TGCGCCAGCAGCTTGGTTCCAGGGGAAGAGCAGTACTTC. Encoded protein: CASSLVPGEEQYF.

The CDR3: CASSERFTGYTF. The CDR3 DNA sequence: TGTGCCAGCAGTGAAAGATTTACAGGTTACACCTTC. The V call is TRBV25-1, the J call TRBJ1-2, with D maybe TRBD1 (5 bases). This CDR3 has 12 residues. Trimming shortened V by 2 bases and J by 11 bases, and 12 bases separated the two germline ends. Germline V CDR1 and CDR2: MGHDK, SYGVNS.

The V call is TRBV4-3, the J call TRBJ2-2; D is perhaps TRBD2 (6 bases). Trimming cost V 0 bases and J 0 bases, with 8 bases left between them. The germline V gene encodes CDR1 LGHNA and CDR2 YSLEER. The CDR3 length is 16 residues. The CDR3: CASSQEGGANTGELFF. The CDR3 region has the DNA TGCGCCAGCAGCCAAGAAGGCGGGGCGAACACCGGGGAGCTGTTTTTT.

The chain is built from TRBV6-6 and TRBJ2-5, with 9 bases aligning to TRBD1. There are 15 residues in the CDR3. After removal of 6 bases from V and 1 base from J, the junction contained 6 bases not matched to a gene. Germline V gives CDR1 MNHNY, CDR2 SVGAGI (reference sequence). The CDR3 region has the DNA TGTGCCAGCAGCCTCCGGGACAGGGCCCAAGAGACCCAGTACTTC. Its translation is CASSLRDRAQETQYF.

CDR3 residues: CSVVSGYNQPQHF. CDR3 in DNA: TGCAGCGTTGTATCCGGTTACAATCAGCCCCAGCATTTT. The V and J genes are TRBV29-1 and TRBJ1-5; D call uncertain. From germline, CDR1 is SQVTM and CDR2 ANQGSEA. The CDR3 sequence is 13 residues long. Trimming shortened V by 4 bases and J by 3 bases, and 10 bases separated the two germline ends.

The V call is TRBV6-5, the J call TRBJ1-3; no clear D. Germline V lookup: CDR1 MNHEY, CDR2 SVGAGI. V was pared by 0 bases and J by 2 bases, with 8 bases between. This CDR3 region has 15 residues. The CDR3 region is CASSYSVQTGNTIYF. CDR3 sequence (DNA): TGTGCCAGCAGTTACTCAGTGCAGACTGGAAACACCATATATTTT.

In nucleotides, the CDR3 is TGCGCCAGCAGCCAGCTACAGGGGGCAGAAACTAATGAAAAACTGTTTTTT. This sequence encodes CASSQLQGAETNEKLFF. The chain has TRBV4-1 and TRBJ1-4, with 9 positions matching TRBD1. With 3 bases clipped from V and 1 base from J, the junction kept 6 bases outside the gene matches. The CDR3 is 17 residues long. Germline assignment: CDR1 MGHRA and CDR2 YSYEKL.

In its sample, this clone was seen a few times. The gene calls are TRBV19 and TRBJ1-5; unclear D gene. The V gene lost 4 bases and the J gene lost 0 bases, with 7 bases spanning the gap. Germline assignment: CDR1 LNHDA and CDR2 SQIVND (reference sequence). The CDR3 covers 14 residues. DNA of the CDR3: TGTGCCAGTAGTACCGACTATAGCAATCAGCCCCAGCATTTT. Amino acids: CASSTDYSNQPQHF.

This clone came up a few times. This sequence joins TRBV7-2 and TRBJ2-1, with D tentatively TRBD1 (5 bases). Germline values: CDR1 SGHTA, CDR2 FQGNSA. This CDR3 spans 13 amino acids. V shed 6 bases and J shed 6 bases, with 12 bases lying between them. CDR3 residues: CASRPPRGNEQFF. In DNA form, the CDR3 reads TGTGCCAGCAGACCCCCTAGGGGCAATGAGCAGTTCTTC.

The V gene is TRBV18, the J gene TRBJ2-3; 7 bases agree with TRBD2. Germline V lookup: CDR1 KGHSH, CDR2 LQKENI. V lost 2 bases, J lost 4 bases, and 0 bases stayed unmatched. The CDR3 length is 13 residues. CDR3 sequence reads: CASSPTSADTQYF. The CDR3 bases are TGTGCCAGCTCACCAACTAGCGCAGATACGCAGTATTTT. Full variable domain (missing parts from reference TRBV18 and TRBJ2-3): NAGVMQNPRHLVRRRGQEARLRCSPMKGHSHVYWYRQLPEEGLKFMVYLQKENIIDESGMPKERFSAEFPKEGPSILRIQQVVRGDSAAYFCASSPTSADTQYFGPGTRLTVL.